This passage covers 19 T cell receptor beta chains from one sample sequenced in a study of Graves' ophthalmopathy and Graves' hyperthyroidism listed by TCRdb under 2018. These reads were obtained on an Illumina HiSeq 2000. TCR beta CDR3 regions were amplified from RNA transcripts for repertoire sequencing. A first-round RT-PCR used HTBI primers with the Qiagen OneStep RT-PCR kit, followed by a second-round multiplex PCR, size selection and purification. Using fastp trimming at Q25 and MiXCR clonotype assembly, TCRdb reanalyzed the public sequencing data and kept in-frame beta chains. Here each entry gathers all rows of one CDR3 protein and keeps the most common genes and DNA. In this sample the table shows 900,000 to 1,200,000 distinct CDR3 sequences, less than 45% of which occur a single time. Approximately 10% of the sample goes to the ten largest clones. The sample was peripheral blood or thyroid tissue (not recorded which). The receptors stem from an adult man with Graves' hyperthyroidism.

The CDR3 region has the DNA TGTGCCAGTAGTAGGACGGCGAACGTCCTGACTTTC. Amino acids: CASSRTANVLTF. The J gene is TRBJ2-6, the V gene TRBV19; no clear D gene. V shed 4 bases and J shed 10 bases, with 8 bases lying between them. The CDR3 totals 12 residues. Germline-derived CDR1 and CDR2 are LNHDA and SQIVND (reference sequence).

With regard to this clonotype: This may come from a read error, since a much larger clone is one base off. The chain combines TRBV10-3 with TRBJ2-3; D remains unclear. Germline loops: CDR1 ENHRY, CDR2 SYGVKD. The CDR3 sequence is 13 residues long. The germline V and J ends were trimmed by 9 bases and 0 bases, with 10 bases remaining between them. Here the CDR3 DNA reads TGTGCCATGAGCAGAGATAGCACAGATACGCAGTATTTT. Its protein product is CAMSRDSTDTQYF.

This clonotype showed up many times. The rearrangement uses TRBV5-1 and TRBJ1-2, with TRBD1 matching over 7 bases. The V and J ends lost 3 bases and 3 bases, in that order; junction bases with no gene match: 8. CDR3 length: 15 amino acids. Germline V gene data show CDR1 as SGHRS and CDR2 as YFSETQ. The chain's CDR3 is CASSSYRDRDYGYTF. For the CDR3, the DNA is TGCGCCAGCAGCTCTTACCGGGACAGAGACTATGGCTACACCTTC.

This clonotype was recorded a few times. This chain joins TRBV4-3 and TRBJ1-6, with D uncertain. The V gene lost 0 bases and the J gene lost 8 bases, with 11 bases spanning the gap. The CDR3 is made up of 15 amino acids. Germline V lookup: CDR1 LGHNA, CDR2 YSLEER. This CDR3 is CASSQEDSGHSPLHF. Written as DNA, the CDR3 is TGCGCCAGCAGCCAAGAAGACTCCGGTCATTCACCCCTCCACTTT.

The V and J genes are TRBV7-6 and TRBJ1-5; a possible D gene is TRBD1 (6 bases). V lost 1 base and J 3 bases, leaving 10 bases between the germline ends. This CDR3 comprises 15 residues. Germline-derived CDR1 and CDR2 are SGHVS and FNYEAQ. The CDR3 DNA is TGTGCCAGCAGCTTAGGTGGGGGCTACAATCAGCCCCAGCATTTT. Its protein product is CASSLGGGYNQPQHF.

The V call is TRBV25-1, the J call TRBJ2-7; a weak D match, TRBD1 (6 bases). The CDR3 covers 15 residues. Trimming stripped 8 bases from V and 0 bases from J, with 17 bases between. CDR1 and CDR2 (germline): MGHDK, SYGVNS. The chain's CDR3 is CASVTPGTNSYEQYF. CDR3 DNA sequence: TGTGCCAGCGTTACCCCCGGGACAAACTCCTACGAGCAGTACTTC.

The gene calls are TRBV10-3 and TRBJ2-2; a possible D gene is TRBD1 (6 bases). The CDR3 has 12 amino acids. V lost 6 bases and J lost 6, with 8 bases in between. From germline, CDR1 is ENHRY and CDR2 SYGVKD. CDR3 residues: CAIRQGPGELFF. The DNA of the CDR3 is TGTGCCATCAGACAGGGACCCGGGGAGCTGTTTTTT.

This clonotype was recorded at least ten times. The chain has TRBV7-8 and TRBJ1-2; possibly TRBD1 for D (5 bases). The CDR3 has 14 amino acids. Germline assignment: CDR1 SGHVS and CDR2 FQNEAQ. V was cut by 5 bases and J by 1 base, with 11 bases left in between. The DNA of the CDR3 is TGTGCCAGCAGCCTGACAGTACTTAACTATGGCTACACCTTC. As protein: CASSLTVLNYGYTF.

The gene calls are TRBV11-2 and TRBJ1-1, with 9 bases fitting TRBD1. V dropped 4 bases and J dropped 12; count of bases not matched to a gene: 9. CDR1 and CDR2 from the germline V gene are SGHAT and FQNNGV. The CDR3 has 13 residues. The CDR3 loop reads CASSSTGTGNTFF. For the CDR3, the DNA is TGTGCCAGCAGCTCCACCGGGACAGGGAATACTTTCTTT.

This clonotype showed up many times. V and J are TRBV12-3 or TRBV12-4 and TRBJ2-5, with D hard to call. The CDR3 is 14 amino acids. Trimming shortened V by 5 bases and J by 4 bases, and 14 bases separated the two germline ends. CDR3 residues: CASSRSGGRETQYF. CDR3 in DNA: TGTGCCAGCAGTCGGAGTGGCGGAAGAGAGACCCAGTACTTC.

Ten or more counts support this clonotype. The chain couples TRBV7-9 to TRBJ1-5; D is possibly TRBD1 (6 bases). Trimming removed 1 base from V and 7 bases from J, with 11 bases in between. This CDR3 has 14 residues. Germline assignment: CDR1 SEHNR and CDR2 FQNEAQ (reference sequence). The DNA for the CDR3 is TGTGCCAGCAGCTTAGAAGGGGGGGACCAGCCCCAGCATTTT. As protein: CASSLEGGDQPQHF. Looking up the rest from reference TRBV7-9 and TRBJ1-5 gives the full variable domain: DTGVSQNPRHKITKRGQNVTFRCDPISEHNRLYWYRQTLGQGPEFLTYFQNEAQLEKSRLLSDRFSAERPKGSFSTLEIQRTEQGDSAMYLCASSLEGGDQPQHFGDGTRLSIL.

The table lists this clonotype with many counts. In nucleotides, the CDR3 is TGTGCCAGCAGCTTGGGACAGGGGAAGACGGAAAACACCATATATTTT. Protein: CASSLGQGKTENTIYF. The chain is built from TRBV9 and TRBJ1-3, with TRBD1 identical over 10 bases. The CDR3 extends over 16 amino acids. With V trimmed by 4 bases and J by 6 bases, 10 bases remained unmatched. Germline CDR1 and CDR2: SGDLS and YYNGEE. The full variable domain, rest sourced from reference TRBV9 and TRBJ1-3, is DSGVTQTPKHLITATGQRVTLRCSPRSGDLSVYWYQQSLDQGLQFLIQYYNGEERAKGNILERFSAQQFPDLHSELNLSSLELGDSALYFCASSLGQGKTENTIYFGEGSWLTVV.

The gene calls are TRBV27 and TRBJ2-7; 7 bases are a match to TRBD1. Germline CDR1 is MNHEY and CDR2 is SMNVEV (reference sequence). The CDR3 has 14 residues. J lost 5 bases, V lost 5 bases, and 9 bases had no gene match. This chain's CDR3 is CASSPILGGHEQYF. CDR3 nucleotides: TGTGCCAGCAGTCCCATTCTAGGGGGCCACGAGCAGTACTTC.

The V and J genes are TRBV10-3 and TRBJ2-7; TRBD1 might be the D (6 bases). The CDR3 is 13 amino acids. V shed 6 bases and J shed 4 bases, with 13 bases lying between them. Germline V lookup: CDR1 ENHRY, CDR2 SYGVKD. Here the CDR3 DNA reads TGTGCCATCAGGGCGGGCCAGGGGTACGAGCAGTACTTC. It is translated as CAIRAGQGYEQYF.

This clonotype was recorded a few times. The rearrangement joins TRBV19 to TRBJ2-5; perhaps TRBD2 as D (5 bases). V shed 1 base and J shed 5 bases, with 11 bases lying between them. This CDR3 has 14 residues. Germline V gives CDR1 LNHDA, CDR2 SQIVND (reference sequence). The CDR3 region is CASSIAPTGETQYF. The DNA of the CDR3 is TGTGCCAGTAGTATAGCCCCAACGGGGGAGACCCAGTACTTC.

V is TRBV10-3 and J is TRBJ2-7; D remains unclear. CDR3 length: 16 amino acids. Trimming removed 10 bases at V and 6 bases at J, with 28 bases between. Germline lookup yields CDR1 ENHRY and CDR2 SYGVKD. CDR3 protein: CASKPEASGQVGEQYF. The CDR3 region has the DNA TGTGCCAGCAAACCTGAGGCCTCCGGGCAGGTCGGCGAGCAGTACTTC.

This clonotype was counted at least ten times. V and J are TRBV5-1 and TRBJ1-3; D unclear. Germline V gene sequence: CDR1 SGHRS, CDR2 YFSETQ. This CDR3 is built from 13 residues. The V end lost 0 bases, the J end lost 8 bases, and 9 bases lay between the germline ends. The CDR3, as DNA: TGCGCCAGCAGCTTGGACTTTCGCGACACCATATATTTT. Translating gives CASSLDFRDTIYF.

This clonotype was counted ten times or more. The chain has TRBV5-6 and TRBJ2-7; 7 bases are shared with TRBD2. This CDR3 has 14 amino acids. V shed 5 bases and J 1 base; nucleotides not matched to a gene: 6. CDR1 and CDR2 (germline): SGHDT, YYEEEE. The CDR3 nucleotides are TGTGCCAGCAGTACCGCGGGGGAGTCCTACGAGCAGTACTTC. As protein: CASSTAGESYEQYF. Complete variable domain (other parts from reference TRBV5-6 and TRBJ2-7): DAGVTQSPTHLIKTRGQQVTLRCSPKSGHDTVSWYQQALGQGPQFIFQYYEEEERQRGNFPDRFSGHQFPNYSSELNVNALLLGDSALYLCASSTAGESYEQYFGPGTRLTVT.

The CDR3 sequence: CASSSYGGRELFF. The DNA of the CDR3 is TGTGCCAGCAGTTCCTACGGGGGCAGGGAGCTGTTTTTT. V gene TRBV6-5 combines with J gene TRBJ2-2; possibly TRBD1 or TRBD2 for D (6 bases each). The V end lost 4 bases, the J end lost 9 bases, and 12 bases lay between the germline ends. Germline V lookup: CDR1 MNHEY, CDR2 SVGAGI. The length of the CDR3 is 13 residues.